What follows are 9 T cell receptor beta chains derived from one specimen sequenced in a study of siplizumab effects on memory and regulatory T cells. Cells of the mixed lymphocyte reaction were cocultured at 37 degrees C for five to seven days. Their antigens remain unidentified. Sequencing used immunoSEQ multiplex PCR; TCRdb keeps in-frame clones, though not all of them. This table holds over 10,000 clones, more than 45% found once. The sequenced material came from CFSE-low (dividing) CD8+ T cells sorted from an allogeneic mixed lymphocyte reaction. These receptors were obtained from a human donor in good health; the cells came from an allogeneic mixed lymphocyte reaction. Some clones in this sample may be carry-over from other donors' samples.

This clone was observed a handful of times. This sequence joins TRBV5-4 and TRBJ2-7; D might be TRBD2 (6 bases). This CDR3 is built from 14 residues. Per the germline V gene, CDR1 is SGHNT and CDR2 is YYREEE (reference sequence). Trimming left V 4 bases short and J 3 bases short, with 14 bases between. The CDR3 region has the DNA TGTGCCAGCAGCGCCCCGGGACTCAACTACGAGCAGTACTTC. Its protein is CASSAPGLNYEQYF.

The gene calls are TRBV2 and TRBJ1-5, with TRBD1 identical over 7 bases. Per the germline V gene, CDR1 is SNHLY and CDR2 is FYNNEI. With 6 bases clipped from V and 0 bases from J, the junction kept 8 bases outside the gene matches. The CDR3 consists of 16 residues. CDR3 loop: CASRSTGYYSNQPQHF. The CDR3 coding sequence is TGTGCCAGCAGATCGACAGGGTATTATAGCAATCAGCCCCAGCATTTT.

This clone was seen a few times. V is TRBV7-9 and J is TRBJ2-1; 7 bases map to TRBD2. CDR3 size: 15 residues. Germline V CDR1 and CDR2: SEHNR, FQNEAQ (reference sequence). V was pared by 5 bases and J by 6 bases, with 10 bases of the junction left unmatched. DNA of the CDR3: TGTGCCAGCAGCCTTCCTGTGGCGGGAGCCAATGAGCAGTTCTTC. Translating it yields CASSLPVAGANEQFF.

Remarks on this clone: A far bigger clonotype differs at one base, so this is likely a read error. The chain couples TRBV5-1 to TRBJ2-1; 10 bases fit TRBD2. The CDR3 is made up of 15 amino acids. Trimming cost V 2 bases and J 8 bases; bases outside gene matches: 7. Germline V CDR1 and CDR2: SGHRS, YFSETQ. The CDR3 DNA sequence: TGCGCCAGCAGCTTACTCCCTAGCGGGGGCGATGAGCAGTTCTTC. It yields the protein CASSLLPSGGDEQFF.

The chain joins TRBV19 to TRBJ2-7, with unresolved D. This CDR3 is built from 17 residues. V lost 2 bases to trimming and J lost 3 bases, with 20 bases between them. The germline CDR1 and CDR2 sequences are LNHDA and SQIVND (reference sequence). CDR3 amino acids: CASSISLGPLFFYEQYF. DNA for the CDR3: TGTGCCAGTAGTATAAGCCTTGGACCCTTATTTTTCTACGAGCAGTACTTC.

Only a few counts were recorded for this clone. V is TRBV2 and J is TRBJ2-7; D is unresolved. Per the germline V gene, CDR1 is SNHLY and CDR2 is FYNNEI. This CDR3 region has 15 residues. With 1 base removed from V and 2 bases from J, the gap between germline ends came to 12 bases. In nucleotides, the CDR3 is TGTGCCAGCAGTGAAGGGGTCTCCGGAGCCTACGAGCAGTACTTC. This encodes CASSEGVSGAYEQYF.

This rearrangement joins TRBV6-1 to TRBJ1-6; D remains unclear. The CDR3 contains 15 residues. The V end was cut by 0 bases, the J end by 10 bases, with 13 bases between. Germline-derived CDR1 and CDR2 are MNHNS and SASEGT. The DNA of the CDR3 is TGTGCCAGCAGTGAAGCCGTCTGGGATCGATCACCCCTCCACTTT. It is translated as CASSEAVWDRSPLHF.

The chain has TRBV4-2 and TRBJ2-3; 12 bases map to TRBD2. The germline CDR1 and CDR2 sequences are LGHNA and YNFKEQ. The ends lost 0 bases at V and 8 bases at J; junction bases unmatched: 9. CDR3 length: 17 amino acids. The CDR3 bases are TGTGCCAGCAGCCAAGATCAATCTAGCGGGAGGGGGGGTACGCAGTATTTT. This translates into CASSQDQSSGRGGTQYF.

By share of the sample, this clone is medium-sized. This rearrangement joins TRBV6-1 to TRBJ1-1; D remains ambiguous. Germline CDR1 reads MNHNS; CDR2 reads SASEGT. Trimming removed 1 base at V and 5 bases at J, with 8 bases between. CDR3 length: 13 residues. The CDR3 loop reads CASSEGYGTEAFF. The CDR3 DNA sequence: TGTGCCAGCAGTGAAGGTTATGGGACTGAAGCTTTCTTT.